Presented here are 5 T cell receptor beta chains from one specimen sequenced in a study of cytomegalovirus exposure and HLA in healthy donors. Produced via immunoSEQ multiplex PCR; TCRdb's table is partial and in-frame only. The sample includes 150,000 to 200,000 clones, around nine tenths seen only once; the top ten take more than 1.3%. Sequencing was done on a sample of PBMCs. The receptors were sampled from a woman in her 30s in good health and CMV-seronegative.

V gene TRBV4-2 combines with J gene TRBJ1-6, with a possible D match to TRBD1 (5 bases). CDR3 length equals 16 residues. V was clipped by 0 bases and J by 1 base, with 7 bases between them. The germline gives CDR1 LGHNA, CDR2 YNFKEQ. CDR3 DNA sequence: TGTGCCAGCAGCCAAGAAGGGGCTTCCTATAATTCACCCCTCCACTTT. Translation gives CASSQEGASYNSPLHF.

The J gene is TRBJ2-2, the V gene TRBV19; D perhaps matches TRBD2 (6 bases). This CDR3 is built from 15 residues. Germline V gives CDR1 LNHDA, CDR2 SQIVND (reference sequence). Trimming removed 5 bases from V and 3 bases from J, with 13 bases in between. In DNA, the CDR3 is TGTGCCAGTAGTCGGATAGCGGTATACACCGGGGAGCTGTTTTTT. It specifies CASSRIAVYTGELFF.

This chain joins TRBV14 and TRBJ1-6; D possibly corresponds to TRBD1 (5 bases). The CDR3 runs 14 residues. With 1 base removed from V and 7 bases from J, the gap between germline ends came to 8 bases. In germline, CDR1 is SGHDN, CDR2 FVKESK. CDR3 bases: TGTGCCAGCAGCCAAGTAGGGGCCAATTCACCCCTCCACTTT. Protein sequence: CASSQVGANSPLHF.

The table lists this clone with a count of one. Here the CDR3 reads CAWDPGQGENTIYF. CDR3 sequence (DNA): TGTGCCTGGGACCCGGGACAGGGGGAAAACACCATATATTTT. The chain has TRBV30 and TRBJ1-3; 11 bases align to TRBD1. There are 14 residues in the CDR3. Germline-derived CDR1 and CDR2 are GTSNPN and SVGIG (reference sequence). With 5 bases clipped from V and 6 bases from J, the junction kept 6 bases outside the gene matches.

This clone appeared a few times. The chain carries TRBV2 and TRBJ2-2; tentatively, D is TRBD2 (5 bases). The CDR3 covers 15 residues. V was trimmed by 5 bases and J by 1 base, leaving 11 bases between them. Germline CDR1 is SNHLY and CDR2 is FYNNEI. The CDR3 DNA sequence: TGTGCCAGCAGTACTAGGGCAGGGAACACCGGGGAGCTGTTTTTT. Translation gives CASSTRAGNTGELFF.